This TCR beta chain comes out of a study of shared clonotypes between healthy human individuals. TCRdb's table, derived via immunoSEQ multiplex PCR, lists solely in-frame clones and lacks some. The sample carries nearly 600,000 clones, around 95% recorded once. This clone appeared once. CD8 cells classed as naive were CD45RO-negative and positively selected for CCR7, excluding terminally differentiated effector memory CD45RA+ cells. V shed 1 base and J shed 5 bases, with 13 bases lying between them. The CDR3 runs 15 residues. CDR1 is MDHEN, CDR2 SYDVKM, per germline. The V gene is TRBV28, the J gene TRBJ2-3, with a possible D match to TRBD1 (5 bases). The source is a woman aged 25-40 years in good health. Sequenced material: naive CD8+ T cells sorted from blood. CDR3 in DNA: TGTGCCAGCAGTTTATCGCAGGGTATGGGAGATACGCAGTATTTT. Its translation is CASSLSQGMGDTQYF.